This T cell receptor (beta chain) was profiled in a study of blood T cells in healthy people across ages. Whole-study findings and limits: There were more naive CD4+ cells and higher diversity in long-lived donors than in aged donors. Since the PBMCs were unsorted, naive and antigen-experienced cells could not be conclusively compared. Observed TCR beta diversity showed a strong correlation with the percentage of naive T cells as measured by flow cytometry.

Germline V gene data show CDR1 as SGHVS and CDR2 as FNYEAQ. The CDR3 runs 14 residues. Notes on this clonotype: Its specificity is not known. A junction boundary mismatches the germline segment, possibly from a read error.

A J-beta primer mix and a sample-barcoded 5' primer were used in a second PCR of roughly 7 to 12 cycles. TCRdb reprocessed the 5' RACE reads with MiXCR, giving one entry per CDR3 protein. The sample records about 1.5 million distinct CDR3 sequences, 40% to 50% being singletons. The gene calls are TRBV7-6 and TRBJ1-5; a possible D gene is TRBD1 (6 bases). Material for sequencing was blood. The clonotype originates from a woman between 18 and 29 years old in good health. The CDR3: CAGSPREGDQPQHF. The CDR3 nucleotides read TGTGCCGGCAGCCCCAGAGAGGGGGATCAGCCCCAGCATTTT. The whole variable domain, filled in from reference TRBV7-6 and TRBJ1-5, reads GAGVSQSPRYKVTKRGQDVALRCDPISGHVSLYWYRQALGQGPEFLTYFNYEAQQDKSGLPNDRFSAERPEGSISTLTIQRTEQRDSAMYRCAGSPREGDQPQHFGDGTRLSIL.